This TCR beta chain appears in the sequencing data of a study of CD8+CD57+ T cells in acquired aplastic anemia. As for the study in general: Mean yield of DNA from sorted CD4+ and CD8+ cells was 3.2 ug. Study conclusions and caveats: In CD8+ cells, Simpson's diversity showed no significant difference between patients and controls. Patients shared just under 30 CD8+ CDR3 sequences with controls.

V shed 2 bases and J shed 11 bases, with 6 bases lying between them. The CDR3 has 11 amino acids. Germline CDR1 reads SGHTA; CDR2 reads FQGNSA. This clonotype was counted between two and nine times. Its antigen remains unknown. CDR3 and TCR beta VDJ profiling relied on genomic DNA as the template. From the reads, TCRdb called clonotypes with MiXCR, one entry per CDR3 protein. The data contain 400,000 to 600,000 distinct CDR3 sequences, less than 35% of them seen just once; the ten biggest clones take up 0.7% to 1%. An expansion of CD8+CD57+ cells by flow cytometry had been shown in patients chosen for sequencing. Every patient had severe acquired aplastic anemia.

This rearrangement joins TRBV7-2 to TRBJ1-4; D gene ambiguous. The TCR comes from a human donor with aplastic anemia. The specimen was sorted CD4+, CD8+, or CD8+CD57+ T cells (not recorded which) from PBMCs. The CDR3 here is CASSLFEKLFF. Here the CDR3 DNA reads TGTGCCAGCAGCTTATTTGAGAAACTGTTTTTT.